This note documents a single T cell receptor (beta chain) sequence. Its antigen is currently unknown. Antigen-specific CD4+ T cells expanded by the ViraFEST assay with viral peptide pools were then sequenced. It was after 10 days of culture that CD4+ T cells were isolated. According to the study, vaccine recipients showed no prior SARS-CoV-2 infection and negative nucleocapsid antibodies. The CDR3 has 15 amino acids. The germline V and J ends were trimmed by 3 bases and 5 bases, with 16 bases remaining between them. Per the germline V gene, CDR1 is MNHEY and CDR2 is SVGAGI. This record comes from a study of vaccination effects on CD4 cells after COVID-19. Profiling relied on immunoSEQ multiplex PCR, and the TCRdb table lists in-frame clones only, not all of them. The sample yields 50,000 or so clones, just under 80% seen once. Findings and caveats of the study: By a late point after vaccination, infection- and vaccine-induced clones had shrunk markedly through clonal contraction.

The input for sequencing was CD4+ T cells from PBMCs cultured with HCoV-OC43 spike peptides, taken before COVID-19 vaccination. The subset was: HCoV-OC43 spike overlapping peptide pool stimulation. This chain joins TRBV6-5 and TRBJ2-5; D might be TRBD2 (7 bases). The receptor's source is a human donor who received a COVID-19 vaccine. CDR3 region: CASSYMGGGRETQYF. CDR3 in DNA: TGTGCCAGCAGTTATATGGGGGGGGGCCGGGAGACCCAGTACTTC.